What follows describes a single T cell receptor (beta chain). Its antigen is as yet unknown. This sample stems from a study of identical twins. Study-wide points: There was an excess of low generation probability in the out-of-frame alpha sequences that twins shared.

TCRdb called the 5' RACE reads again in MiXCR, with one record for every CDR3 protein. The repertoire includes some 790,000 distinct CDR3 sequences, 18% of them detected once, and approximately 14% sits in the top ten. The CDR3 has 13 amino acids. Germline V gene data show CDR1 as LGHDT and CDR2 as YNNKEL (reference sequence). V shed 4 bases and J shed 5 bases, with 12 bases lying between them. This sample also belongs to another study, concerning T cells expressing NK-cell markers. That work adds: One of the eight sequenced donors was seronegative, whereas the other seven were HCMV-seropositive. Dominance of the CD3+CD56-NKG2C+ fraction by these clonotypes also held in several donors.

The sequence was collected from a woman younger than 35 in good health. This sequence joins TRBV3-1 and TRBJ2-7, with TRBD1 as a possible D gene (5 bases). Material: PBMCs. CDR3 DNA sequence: TGTGCCAGCAGCCCCAGGGTTAGGGACGAGCAGTACTTC. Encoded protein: CASSPRVRDEQYF.